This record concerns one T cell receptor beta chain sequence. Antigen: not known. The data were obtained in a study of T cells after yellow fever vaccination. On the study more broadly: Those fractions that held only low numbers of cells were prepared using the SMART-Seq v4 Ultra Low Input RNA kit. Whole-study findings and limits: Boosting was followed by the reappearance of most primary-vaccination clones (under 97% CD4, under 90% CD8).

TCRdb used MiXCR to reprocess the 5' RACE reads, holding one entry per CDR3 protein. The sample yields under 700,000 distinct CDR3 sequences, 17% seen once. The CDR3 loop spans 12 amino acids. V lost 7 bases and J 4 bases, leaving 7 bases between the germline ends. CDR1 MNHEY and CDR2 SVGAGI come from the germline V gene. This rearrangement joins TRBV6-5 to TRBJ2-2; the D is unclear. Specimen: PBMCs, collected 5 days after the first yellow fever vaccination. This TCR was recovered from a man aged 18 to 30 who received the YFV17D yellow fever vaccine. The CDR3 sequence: CASMATTGELFF. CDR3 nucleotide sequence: TGTGCCAGCATGGCGACCACCGGGGAGCTGTTTTTT.